Following are 22 T cell receptor beta chains from one sample sequenced in a study of cytomegalovirus exposure and HLA in healthy donors. 13 Jbeta primers and 60 Vbeta primers were used for the PCR. TCRdb keeps only in-frame clones here, not all; method: immunoSEQ multiplex PCR. This repertoire shows roughly 120,000 clones, around 76% found once; its top ten account for approximately 30%. Specimen: PBMCs. These receptors were obtained from a man aged 60 to 75 in good health and CMV-seropositive.

The CDR3, as DNA: TGTGCCAGCAGCCCCGACAGTGACAATCAGCCCCAGCATTTT. As protein: CASSPDSDNQPQHF. The chain uses TRBV9 and TRBJ1-5; possible D gene TRBD1, 5 bases. V was clipped by 4 bases and J by 3 bases, with 11 bases between them. The CDR3 sequence is 14 residues long. The germline V gene encodes CDR1 SGDLS and CDR2 YYNGEE.

The chain links TRBV6-1 to TRBJ2-7; D not resolved. The CDR3 sequence is 14 residues long. CDR1 is MNHNS and CDR2 is SASEGT in the germline V gene. Deletions cut 5 bases from V and 7 bases from J, with 18 bases between. The CDR3 here is CASSLRVARFEQYF. CDR3 nucleotides: TGTGCCAGCAGTCTCCGGGTCGCCCGATTTGAGCAGTACTTC.

V and J are TRBV1 and TRBJ2-1; TRBD2 is the table's D call, not checked against the DNA. TRBV1 is shown as a pseudogene. The CDR3 has 17 amino acids. The CDR3: CTSSHARVSSSYNEQFF. The CDR3 DNA reads TGCACCAGCAGCCACGCCCGCGTTTCGAGCTCCTACAATGAGCAGTTCTTC.

The chain combines TRBV2 with TRBJ1-4; TRBD1 matches 9 bases. The CDR3 covers 14 residues. Germline loops: CDR1 SNHLY, CDR2 FYNNEI. The J segment lost 8 bases and the V segment lost 7 bases, leaving 8 bases of the junction unmatched. In nucleotides, the CDR3 is TGTGCCAGCAACTCCGGGACAGGGACGGAAAAACTGTTTTTT. It yields the protein CASNSGTGTEKLFF.

This chain connects TRBV10-3 to TRBJ2-1, with TRBD2 matching 10 bases. J gave up 3 bases and V 4 bases, and 3 bases lay outside the gene matches. The CDR3 is 15 amino acids. From germline, CDR1 is ENHRY and CDR2 SYGVKD. The CDR3 region is CAISGQREGYNEQFF. DNA of the CDR3: TGTGCCATCAGTGGACAGCGGGAGGGCTACAATGAGCAGTTCTTC.

This chain uses TRBV2 with TRBJ1-6; 7 bases align to TRBD1. Germline trimming cut 3 bases from V and 7 bases from J; bases unmatched to any gene: 6. The CDR3 runs to 15 residues. Germline-derived CDR1 and CDR2 are SNHLY and FYNNEI. CDR3 coding DNA: TGTGCCAGCAGTGAGCAACCGGGACAGAATTCACCCCTCCACTTT. Its translation: CASSEQPGQNSPLHF.

DNA for the CDR3: TGTGCCTGGGGGACTAGCGGACCCTACGAGCAGTACTTC. It yields the protein CAWGTSGPYEQYF. The V and J genes are TRBV30 and TRBJ2-7, with 11 positions matching TRBD2. The CDR3 runs to 13 residues. The J segment lost 2 bases and the V segment lost 5 bases, leaving 2 bases of the junction unmatched. Germline lookup yields CDR1 GTSNPN and CDR2 SVGIG (reference sequence).

The chain employs TRBV18 and TRBJ1-3; the D is unclear. Germline V lookup: CDR1 KGHSH, CDR2 LQKENI. V was pared by 3 bases and J by 4 bases, with 10 bases between. CDR3 length: 14 amino acids. This CDR3 is CASSPRIAGNTIYF. CDR3 DNA: TGTGCCAGCTCACCGAGGATTGCGGGAAACACCATATATTTT.

J is TRBJ2-3 and V is TRBV10-3, with D maybe TRBD2 (5 bases). This CDR3 region has 15 residues. The germline V gene has CDR1 ENHRY and CDR2 SYGVKD. The ends were cut back, 4 bases at V and 0 bases at J, with 11 bases in the middle. The CDR3 nucleotides are TGTGCCATCAGTGCTCCCACGGGGAGCACAGATACGCAGTATTTT. Translating it yields CAISAPTGSTDTQYF.

The chain joins TRBV6-6 to TRBJ2-5, with D possibly TRBD1 on 5 matching bases. With the DNA end fitting TRBJ2-7 better, the J assignment may be wrong. The CDR3 covers 14 residues. Germline CDR1 MNHNY, CDR2 SVGAGI (reference sequence). This chain's CDR3 is CASSTPTATYEQYF. For the CDR3, the DNA is TGTGCCAGCAGTACCCCGACAGCGACCTACGAGCAGTACTTC.

This clone has a handful of counts. The rearrangement links TRBV6-1 to TRBJ2-5; 7 bases match TRBD1. Judging by the DNA end, TRBJ2-7 fits better; the J call may be wrong. Germline lookup yields CDR1 MNHNS and CDR2 SASEGT. This CDR3 comprises 12 residues. The CDR3 here is CASIRGTYEQYF. The CDR3 coding sequence is TGTGCCAGCATCAGGGGGACCTACGAGCAGTACTTC.

V usage is TRBV29-1 and J usage is TRBJ2-5; D is ambiguous. Germline lookup yields CDR1 SQVTM and CDR2 ANQGSEA. V lost 0 bases and J 1 base, leaving 15 bases between the germline ends. This CDR3 spans 16 amino acids. This CDR3 reads CSVEDRNSLSQETQYF. For the CDR3, the DNA is TGCAGCGTTGAAGACAGAAACAGCCTCAGCCAAGAGACCCAGTACTTC.

As for this clone: This sample includes further DNA sequences coding for the same CDR3. The V call is TRBV5-1, the J call TRBJ2-7; 7 bases agree with TRBD1. With 0 bases clipped from V and 7 bases from J, the junction kept 4 bases outside the gene matches. This CDR3 spans 13 amino acids. In germline, CDR1 is SGHRS, CDR2 YFSETQ. The CDR3 nucleotides read TGCGCCAGCAGCTTGGACAGGGGTTGGGAGCAGTACTTC. Residues: CASSLDRGWEQYF.

The chain links TRBV7-9 to TRBJ2-2; maybe TRBD1 (5 bases). CDR1 SEHNR and CDR2 FQNEAQ come from the germline V gene (reference sequence). The CDR3 length is 15 residues. V gave up 2 bases and J gave up 0 bases, with 7 bases separating them. In DNA form, the CDR3 reads TGTGCCAGCAGCTTAAAGGGGCCGAACACCGGGGAGCTGTTTTTT. Its protein product is CASSLKGPNTGELFF.

The chain is built from TRBV10-1 and TRBJ2-3, with D uncertain. V was shortened by 6 bases and J by 2 bases, with 15 bases between the two germline ends. The CDR3 is 15 residues long. Germline CDR1 WNHNN, CDR2 SYGVQD (reference sequence). CDR3 in DNA: TGCGCCAGCAGCCGTTCAACAGTGGACACAGATACGCAGTATTTT. This encodes CASSRSTVDTDTQYF.

This clone appeared a single time. The chain uses TRBV5-1 and TRBJ2-5, with D perhaps TRBD1 (5 bases). Trimming pared 5 bases from V and 1 base from J, leaving 15 bases between. The length of the CDR3 is 15 residues. Germline CDR1 reads SGHRS; CDR2 reads YFSETQ. CDR3 in DNA: TGCGCCAGCAGAAGAAACGACAGATTCCAAGAGACCCAGTACTTC. Its translation: CASRRNDRFQETQYF.

The chain couples TRBV19 to TRBJ2-7, with 10 bases that match TRBD1. The germline V gene encodes CDR1 LNHDA and CDR2 SQIVND (reference sequence). The CDR3 covers 15 residues. The ends lost 3 bases at V and 1 base at J; junction bases unmatched: 3. CDR3 region: CASSIPGQGSYEQYF. Here the CDR3 DNA reads TGTGCCAGTAGTATCCCGGGACAGGGGTCCTACGAGCAGTACTTC.

This clone is a singleton in its sample. The chain carries TRBV18 and TRBJ2-7; weak D call: TRBD1 (6 bases). V gave up 4 bases and J gave up 3 bases, with 19 bases separating them. Germline CDR1 reads KGHSH; CDR2 reads LQKENI. CDR3 length equals 16 residues. The CDR3 is CASSLTRDNLDYEQYF. The CDR3 DNA follows: TGTGCCAGCTCACTAACCCGGGACAACTTAGACTACGAGCAGTACTTC.

At least ten counts were recorded for this clone. This sequence joins TRBV7-3 and TRBJ1-2; D call uncertain. Trimming removed 3 bases from V and 8 bases from J, with 7 bases in between. The CDR3 extends over 11 amino acids. CDR1 is SGHTA and CDR2 is FQGTGA in the germline V gene. The DNA for the CDR3 is TGTGCCAGCAGCTTCGGTAGCGGCTACACCTTC. This sequence encodes CASSFGSGYTF.

The chain has TRBV5-1 and TRBJ2-2; no clear D. The germline gives CDR1 SGHRS, CDR2 YFSETQ. V was clipped by 0 bases and J by 0 bases, with 6 bases between them. The CDR3 has 15 amino acids. The CDR3 here is CASSLDISNTGELFF. The CDR3 DNA follows: TGCGCCAGCAGCTTGGACATATCGAACACCGGGGAGCTGTTTTTT.

The sample holds a few counts of this clone. This chain connects TRBV2 to TRBJ2-4; a weak D match, TRBD2 (5 bases). Germline V gene lookup returns CDR1 SNHLY and CDR2 FYNNEI. The germline V and J ends were trimmed by 5 bases and 1 base, with 12 bases remaining between them. The CDR3 length is 15 residues. CDR3 loop: CASSSGDRAKNIQYF. The CDR3 DNA follows: TGTGCCAGCAGTTCCGGGGATCGGGCCAAAAACATTCAGTACTTC.

The V gene is TRBV5-1, the J gene TRBJ1-4; no definite D call. This CDR3 contains 14 residues. V shed 4 bases and J shed 3 bases, with 10 bases lying between them. Germline CDR1 and CDR2: SGHRS and YFSETQ. This CDR3 is CASSIQWANEKLFF. The CDR3 DNA sequence: TGCGCCAGCAGCATACAGTGGGCTAATGAAAAACTGTTTTTT.